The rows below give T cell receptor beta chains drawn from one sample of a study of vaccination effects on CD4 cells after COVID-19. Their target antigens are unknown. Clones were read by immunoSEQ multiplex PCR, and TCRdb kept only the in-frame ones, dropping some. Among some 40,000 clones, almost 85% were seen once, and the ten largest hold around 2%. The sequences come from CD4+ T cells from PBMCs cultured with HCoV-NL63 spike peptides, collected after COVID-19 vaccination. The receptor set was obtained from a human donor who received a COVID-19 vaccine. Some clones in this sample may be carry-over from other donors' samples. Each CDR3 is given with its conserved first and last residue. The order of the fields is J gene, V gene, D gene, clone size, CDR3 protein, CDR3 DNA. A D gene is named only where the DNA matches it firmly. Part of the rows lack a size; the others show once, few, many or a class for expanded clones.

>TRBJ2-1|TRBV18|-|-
CASSPQGGFYNEQFF
TGTGCCAGCTCACCACAGGGTGGTTTTTACAATGAGCAGTTCTTC
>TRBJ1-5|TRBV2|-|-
CASMPGNAAGQPQHF
TGTGCCAGCATGCCTGGGAATGCGGCCGGTCAGCCCCAGCATTTT
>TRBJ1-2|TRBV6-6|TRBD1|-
CASSKGDRLTYGYTF
TGTGCCAGCAGCAAGGGGGACAGACTAACTTATGGCTACACCTTC
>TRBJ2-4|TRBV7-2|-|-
CASSLAGGEAGIQYF
TGTGCCAGCAGCTTAGCGGGCGGGGAGGCAGGCATTCAGTACTTC
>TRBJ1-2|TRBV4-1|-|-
CASSQTGNYGYTF
TGCGCCAGCAGCCAAACAGGGAACTATGGCTACACCTTC
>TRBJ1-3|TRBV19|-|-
CASNRVGSGNTIYF
TGTGCCAGTAACAGGGTTGGGTCTGGAAACACCATATATTTT
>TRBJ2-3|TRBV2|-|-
CASRSPSGPDTQYF
TGTGCCAGCAGGTCACCGAGCGGGCCAGATACGCAGTATTTT
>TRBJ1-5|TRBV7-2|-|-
CASSSPNQPQHF
TGTGCCAGCAGCTCACCCAATCAGCCCCAGCATTTT
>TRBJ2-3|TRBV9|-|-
CASSVEGRSTDTQYF
TGTGCCAGCAGCGTAGAAGGCAGAAGCACAGATACGCAGTATTTT
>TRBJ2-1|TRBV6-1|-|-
CASSERSSYNEQFF
TGTGCCAGCAGTGAAAGGTCATCCTACAATGAGCAGTTCTTC
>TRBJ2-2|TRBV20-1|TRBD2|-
CSASSGANTGELFF
TGCAGTGCGAGTAGCGGGGCTAACACCGGGGAGCTGTTTTTT
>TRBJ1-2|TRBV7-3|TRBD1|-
CASSQDRASQYNYGYTF
TGTGCCAGCAGCCAAGACAGGGCTTCCCAATACAACTATGGCTACACCTTC
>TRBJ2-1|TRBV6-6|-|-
CASSYSEGDEQFF
TGTGCCAGCAGTTACTCTGAAGGGGATGAGCAGTTCTTC
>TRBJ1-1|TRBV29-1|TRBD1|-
CSGRTGIGNFF
TGCAGCGGGAGGACAGGGATCGGAAATTTCTTT
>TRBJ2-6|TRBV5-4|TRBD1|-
CASRTGQGRPGANVLTF
TGTGCCAGCAGAACGGGACAGGGGAGGCCTGGGGCCAACGTCCTGACTTTC
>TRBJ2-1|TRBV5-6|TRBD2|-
CASSFASGGALVGEQFF
TGTGCCAGCAGCTTTGCTAGCGGGGGGGCCTTGGTGGGTGAGCAGTTCTTC
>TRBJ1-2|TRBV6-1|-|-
CASSEAPTDYGYTF
TGTGCCAGCAGTGAAGCTCCGACAGACTATGGCTACACCTTC
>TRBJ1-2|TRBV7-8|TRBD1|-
CASSLVPDRHYGYTF
TGTGCCAGCAGCTTAGTTCCGGACAGGCACTATGGCTACACCTTC
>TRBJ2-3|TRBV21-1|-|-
CASRKSSDTQYF
TGTGCCAGCAGGAAAAGTTCAGATACGCAGTATTTT
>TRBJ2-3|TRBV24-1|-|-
CATVSGDTQYF
TGTGCCACCGTATCCGGAGATACGCAGTATTTT
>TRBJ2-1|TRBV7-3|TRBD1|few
CASSFFPGQGYNEQFF
TGTGCCAGCAGCTTTTTTCCGGGACAGGGATACAATGAGCAGTTCTTC
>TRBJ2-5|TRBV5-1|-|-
CASSLGFGTETQYF
TGCGCCAGCAGCTTGGGTTTTGGGACGGAGACCCAGTACTTC
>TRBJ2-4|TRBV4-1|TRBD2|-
CASRLAGARQDIQYF
TGCGCCAGCAGGTTAGCGGGAGCCAGGCAAGACATTCAGTACTTC
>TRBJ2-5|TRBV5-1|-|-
CASSSPGRREETQYF
TGCGCCAGCAGCTCTCCGGGACGGAGAGAGGAGACCCAGTACTTC
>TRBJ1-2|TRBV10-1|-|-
CASSESVLYGYTF
TGCGCCAGCAGTGAGTCTGTCCTCTACGGCTACACCTTC
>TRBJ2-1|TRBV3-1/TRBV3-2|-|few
CASSRLASHNEQFF
TGTGCCAGCAGCCGGCTAGCGTCGCACAATGAGCAGTTCTTC
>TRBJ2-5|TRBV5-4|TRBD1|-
CASSRVGGASQETQYF
TGTGCCAGCAGCAGGGTAGGGGGCGCCTCCCAAGAGACCCAGTACTTC
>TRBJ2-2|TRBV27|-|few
CASKIRGTGELFF
TGTGCCAGCAAGATAAGGGGCACCGGGGAGCTGTTTTTT
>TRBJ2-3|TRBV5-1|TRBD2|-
CASSLLAGWSDTQYF
TGCGCCAGCAGCTTACTAGCGGGGTGGTCAGATACGCAGTATTTT
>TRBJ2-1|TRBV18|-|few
CASSPLGRTYNEQFF
TGTGCCAGCTCACCACTGGGCAGGACGTACAATGAGCAGTTCTTC
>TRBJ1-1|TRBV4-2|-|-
CASSQVSPGPGIIF
TGTGCCAGCAGCCAAGTTTCGCCAGGACCGGGGATAATCTTT
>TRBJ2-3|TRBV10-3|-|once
CATGELSTDTQYF
TGTGCCACCGGGGAGCTGAGCACAGATACGCAGTATTTT
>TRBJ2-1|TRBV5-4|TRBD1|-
CASSSMGALGDRGNEQFF
TGTGCCAGCAGCTCGATGGGGGCGCTTGGGGACAGGGGGAATGAGCAGTTCTTC
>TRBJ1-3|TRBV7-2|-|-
CASSLTGGAGNTIYF
TGTGCCAGCAGCCTAACGGGGGGGGCTGGAAACACCATATATTTT
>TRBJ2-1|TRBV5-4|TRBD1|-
CASSFKDRGEQFF
TGTGCCAGCAGCTTCAAGGACAGGGGTGAGCAGTTCTTC
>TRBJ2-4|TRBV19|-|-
CASMAGAKNIQYF
TGTGCCAGCATGGCAGGGGCCAAAAACATTCAGTACTTC
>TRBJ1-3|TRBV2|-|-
CASSEDRASGNTIYF
TGTGCCAGCAGTGAAGACAGGGCCTCTGGAAACACCATATATTTT
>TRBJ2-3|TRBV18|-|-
CASSPGGTDTQYF
TGTGCCAGCTCACCAGGTGGCACAGATACGCAGTATTTT
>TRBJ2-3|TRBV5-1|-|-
CASSLGPYTDTQYF
TGCGCCAGCAGCTTGGGACCTTACACAGATACGCAGTATTTT
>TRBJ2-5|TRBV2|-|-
CASRVTEGPDF
TGTGCCAGCAGAGTTACGGAGGGTCCTGACTTC
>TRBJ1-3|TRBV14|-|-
CASSQTVGNTIYF
TGTGCCAGCAGCCAGACAGTAGGAAACACCATATATTTT
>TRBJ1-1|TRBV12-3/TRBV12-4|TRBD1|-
CASTQQGAIEAFF
TGTGCCAGCACCCAACAGGGGGCAATTGAAGCTTTCTTT
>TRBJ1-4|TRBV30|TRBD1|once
CAWSRFVGQGREKLFF
TGTGCCTGGAGTCGGTTCGTGGGACAGGGTAGAGAAAAACTGTTTTTT
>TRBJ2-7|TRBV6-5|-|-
CASSSSAGEGYEQYF
TGTGCCAGCAGCTCCTCGGCCGGTGAGGGTTACGAGCAGTACTTC
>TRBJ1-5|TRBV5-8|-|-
CASSLWGRDNQPQHF
TGTGCCAGCAGCTTGTGGGGTCGGGACAATCAGCCCCAGCATTTT
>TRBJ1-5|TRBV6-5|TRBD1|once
CASRGTGNQPQHF
TGTGCCAGCAGGGGGACAGGCAATCAGCCCCAGCATTTT
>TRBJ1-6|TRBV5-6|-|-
CASSLVQGGYSPLHF
TGTGCCAGCAGCTTGGTACAGGGCGGCTATTCACCCCTCCACTTT
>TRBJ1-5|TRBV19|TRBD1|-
CASRPDRGRNQPQHF
TGTGCCAGTAGACCCGACAGGGGAAGAAATCAGCCCCAGCATTTT
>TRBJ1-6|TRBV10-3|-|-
CAISVSVGSSYNSPLHF
TGTGCCATCAGTGTATCGGTGGGTAGCTCCTATAATTCACCCCTCCACTTT
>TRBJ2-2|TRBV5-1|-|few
CASSPDSTFTGELFF
TGCGCCAGCAGCCCAGACAGCACGTTCACCGGGGAGCTGTTTTTT
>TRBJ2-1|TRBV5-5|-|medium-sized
CASSVGDHSDEQFF
TGTGCCAGCAGCGTTGGGGACCACTCCGATGAGCAGTTCTTC
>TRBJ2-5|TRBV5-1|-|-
CASSLVSEETQYF
TGCGCCAGCAGCTTGGTGTCCGAAGAGACCCAGTACTTC
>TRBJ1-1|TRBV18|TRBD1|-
CASSPTGSYGTEAFF
TGTGCCAGCTCACCGACAGGGAGCTACGGCACTGAAGCTTTCTTT
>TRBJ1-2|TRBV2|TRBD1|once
CASRDRDYGYTF
TGTGCCAGCAGGGACAGGGACTATGGCTACACCTTC